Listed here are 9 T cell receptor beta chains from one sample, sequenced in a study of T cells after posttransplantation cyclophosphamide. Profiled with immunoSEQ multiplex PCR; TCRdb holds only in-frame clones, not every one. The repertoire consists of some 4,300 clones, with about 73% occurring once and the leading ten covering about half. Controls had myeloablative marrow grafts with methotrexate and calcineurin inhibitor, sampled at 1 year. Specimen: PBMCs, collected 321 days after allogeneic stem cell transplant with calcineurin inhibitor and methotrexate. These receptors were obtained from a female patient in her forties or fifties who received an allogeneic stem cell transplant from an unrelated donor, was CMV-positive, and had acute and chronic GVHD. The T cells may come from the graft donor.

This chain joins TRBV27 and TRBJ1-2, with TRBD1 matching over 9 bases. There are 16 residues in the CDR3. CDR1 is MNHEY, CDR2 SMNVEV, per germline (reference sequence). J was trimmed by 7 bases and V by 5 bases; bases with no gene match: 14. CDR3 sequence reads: CASSLHPGDRVIGYTF. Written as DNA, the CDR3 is TGTGCCAGCAGTCTACACCCCGGGGACAGGGTTATTGGCTACACCTTC.

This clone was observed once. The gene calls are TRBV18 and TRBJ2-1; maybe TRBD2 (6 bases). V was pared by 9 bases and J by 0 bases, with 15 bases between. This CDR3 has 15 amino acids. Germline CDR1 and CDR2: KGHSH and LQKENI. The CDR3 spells CASEEGHSSYNEQFF. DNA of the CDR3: TGTGCCAGTGAGGAGGGGCACAGCTCCTACAATGAGCAGTTCTTC. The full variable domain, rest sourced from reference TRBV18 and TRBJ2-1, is NAGVMQNPRHLVRRRGQEARLRCSPMKGHSHVYWYRQLPEEGLKFMVYLQKENIIDESGMPKERFSAEFPKEGPSILRIQQVVRGDSAAYFCASEEGHSSYNEQFFGPGTRLTVL.

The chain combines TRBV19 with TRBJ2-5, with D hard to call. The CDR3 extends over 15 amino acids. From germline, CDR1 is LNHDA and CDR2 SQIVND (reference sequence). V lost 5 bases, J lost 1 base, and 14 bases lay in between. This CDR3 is CASSPLGRRQETQYF. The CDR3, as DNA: TGTGCCAGTAGTCCCTTGGGCAGGCGCCAAGAGACCCAGTACTTC. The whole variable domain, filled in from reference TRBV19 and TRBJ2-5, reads DGGITQSPKYLFRKEGQNVTLSCEQNLNHDAMYWYRQDPGQGLRLIYYSQIVNDFQKGDIAEGYSVSREKKESFPLTVTSAQKNPTAFYLCASSPLGRRQETQYFGPGTRLLVL.

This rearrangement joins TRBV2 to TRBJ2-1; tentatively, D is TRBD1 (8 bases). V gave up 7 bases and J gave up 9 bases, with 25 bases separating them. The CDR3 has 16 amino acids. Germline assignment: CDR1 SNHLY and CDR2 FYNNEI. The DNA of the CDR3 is TGTGCCAGCATCAAACTCACAGGGGGGGACCGGGGTGAGCAGTTCTTC. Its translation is CASIKLTGGDRGEQFF.

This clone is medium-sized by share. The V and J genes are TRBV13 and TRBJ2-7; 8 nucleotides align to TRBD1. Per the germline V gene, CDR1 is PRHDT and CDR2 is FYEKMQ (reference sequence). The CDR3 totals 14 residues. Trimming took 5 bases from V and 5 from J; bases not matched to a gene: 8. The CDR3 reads CASSPDREIHEQYF. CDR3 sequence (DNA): TGTGCCAGCAGCCCGGACAGGGAGATCCACGAGCAGTACTTC. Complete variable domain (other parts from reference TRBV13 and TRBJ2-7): AAGVIQSPRHLIKEKRETATLKCYPIPRHDTVYWYQQGPGQDPQFLISFYEKMQSDKGSIPDRFSAQQFSDYHSELNMSSLELGDSALYFCASSPDREIHEQYFGPGTRLTVT.

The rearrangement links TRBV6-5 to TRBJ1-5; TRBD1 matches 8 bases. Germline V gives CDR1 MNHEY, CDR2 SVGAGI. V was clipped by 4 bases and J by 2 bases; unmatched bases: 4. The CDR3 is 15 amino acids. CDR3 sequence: CASSFPGQGNQPQHF. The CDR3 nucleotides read TGTGCCAGCAGTTTCCCGGGACAGGGCAATCAGCCCCAGCATTTT.

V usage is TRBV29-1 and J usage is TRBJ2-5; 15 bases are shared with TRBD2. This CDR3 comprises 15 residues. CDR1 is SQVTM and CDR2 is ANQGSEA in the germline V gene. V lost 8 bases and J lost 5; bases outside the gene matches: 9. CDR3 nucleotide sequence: TGCAGCTCACGGGGACTAGCGGGAGGAGGGGAGACCCAGTACTTC. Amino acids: CSSRGLAGGGETQYF.

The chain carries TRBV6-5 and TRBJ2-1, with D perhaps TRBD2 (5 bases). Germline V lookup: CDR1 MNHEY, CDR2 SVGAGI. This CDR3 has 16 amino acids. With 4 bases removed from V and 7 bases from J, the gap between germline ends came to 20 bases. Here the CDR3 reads CASSSGLPSKNNEQFF. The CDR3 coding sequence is TGTGCCAGCAGTTCAGGACTGCCATCGAAGAATAATGAGCAGTTCTTC.

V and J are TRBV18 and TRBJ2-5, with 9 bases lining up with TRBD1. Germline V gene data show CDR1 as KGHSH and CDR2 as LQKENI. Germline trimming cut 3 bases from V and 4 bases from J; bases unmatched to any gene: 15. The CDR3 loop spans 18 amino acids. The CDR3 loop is CASSPRPGQGGSGETQYF. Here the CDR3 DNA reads TGTGCCAGCTCACCTCGACCGGGACAGGGAGGGTCTGGAGAGACCCAGTACTTC.